This T cell receptor delta chain was sequenced for a study of Vδ1+ human thymocytes. RNA was extracted from the cells and then reverse transcribed. Multiplex PCR used pooled V-gene forward primers and a constant-region reverse primer to amplify CDR3s. TCRdb re-called the multiplex PCR reads with CATT. The data contain tens of thousands of delta-chain clones, around a sixth of them singletons. This CDR3 comprises 19 residues. V was clipped by 2 bases and J by 3 bases; unmatched bases: 17. Germline assignment: CDR1 TSWWSYY and CDR2 QGS. Between 98% and 99.6% of sorted thymocytes were Vdelta1+. General study points: Many TRG clonotypes were shared between donors; TRD repertoires were essentially private. In the thymus, TRG and TRD repertoires looked highly polyclonal with Gaussian CDR3 lengths.

This clone was picked up a small number of times. Antigen unknown. This chain connects TRDV1 to TRDJ1, with 8 positions matching TRDD3. This sequence was found in a boy younger than two who had congenital heart surgery. The specimen was Vdelta1+ gamma-delta thymocytes from the thymus. Subset given: FACS-sorted CD3+ TCRalphabeta- TCRVdelta1+ TCRVdelta2- thymocytes. The CDR3 region has the DNA TGTGCTCTTGGGGAAAGTCCTCCTACTGTTAGGGGATACTCCGATAAACTCATCTTT. Its protein product is CALGESPPTVRGYSDKLIF.